This T cell receptor (beta chain) appears in the sequencing data of a study of beta chain features in type 1 diabetes. Trimming shortened V by 5 bases and J by 9 bases, and 16 bases separated the two germline ends. CDR1 is SQVTM and CDR2 is ANQGSEA in the germline V gene. This CDR3 has 13 amino acids. The investigators reverse transcribed all of the isolated RNA, so they sequenced expressed TCRB transcripts. Produced via immunoSEQ multiplex PCR; TCRdb's table is partial and in-frame only. The profile shows more than 200,000 clones, 16% of them singletons. Via CD45RO/CCR7/CD25/CD127/CD95/CD27, cells of the CD4+ naive, central memory, regulatory and stem cell-like memory subsets were sorted. The authors obtained over 95% purity in all sorted populations. Study conclusions and caveats: Among all four CD4+ subsets, Type 1 diabetes patients had TCRB CDR3s that were moderately but significantly shorter.

Regarding this clone: Its antigen is still unknown.

The TCR was taken from a man aged 25 to 40 with type 1 diabetes. The sample was naive CD4+ T cells from blood. The V and J genes are TRBV29-1 and TRBJ2-2, with D possibly called TRBD1 or TRBD2 (5 bases each). The DNA for the CDR3 is TGCAGCGTTCCAGAGGGGCCCCGAAGGGAGCTGTTTTTT. It yields the protein CSVPEGPRRELFF.